This TCR beta chain was identified during a study of T-cell reconstitution after alpha-beta-depleted transplantation in children. The CDR3 is 20 amino acids. In germline, CDR1 is SGHRS, CDR2 YFSETQ. Unmatched junction bases numbered 15, after V lost 3 bases and J lost 0 bases. TCRbeta library construction was performed incorporating unique molecular identifiers. From the PCR reads, TCRdb called clonotypes with MiXCR, one entry per CDR3 protein. The sample includes some 550,000 distinct CDR3 sequences, around 18% of them seen just once. The clonotype was recovered from a human donor who donated a stem cell graft to a child with acute lymphoblastic leukemia. Sequencing was performed on PBMCs from the stem cell graft donor, taken from the stem cell graft. This chain links TRBV5-1 with TRBJ1-4; 9 positions agree with TRBD1. The DNA of the CDR3 is TGCGCCAGCAGCTATCTTCCGGGACAGGGATATATAACAACTAATGAAAAACTGTTTTTT. Its translation is CASSYLPGQGYITTNEKLFF.